These T cell receptor beta chains were read from a single sample in a study of PD-L1 blockade in urothelial cancer. The table came from immunoSEQ multiplex PCR; TCRdb's copy has only in-frame clones and leaves some out. In the table there are some 50,000 clones, approximately 88% of which are singletons. Material: PBMCs, obtained around atezolizumab (anti-PD-L1) treatment. The receptors come from an elderly man with urothelial cancer. The CDR3 runs from the conserved cysteine through the conserved F or W. A D gene is named only where the DNA matches it firmly. Size is omitted from some rows. Given values are once, few, many or a class for expanded clones.

j_call v_call clone_size d_call cdr3_aa cdr3_nt
TRBJ2-2 TRBV5-1 - - CASSLDGITGELFF TGCGCCAGCAGCTTGGACGGGATCACCGGGGAGCTGTTTTTT
TRBJ2-7 TRBV27 - TRBD1 CASRIGQGGHEQYF TGTGCCAGCAGAATCGGACAGGGCGGCCACGAGCAGTACTTC
TRBJ1-2 TRBV5-4 - - CASSSAAGAIGGYTF TGTGCCAGCAGCTCGGCGGCAGGGGCCATTGGGGGCTACACCTTC
TRBJ2-3 TRBV25-1 few - CASSAGSDTQYF TGTGCCAGCAGTGCGGGTTCGGATACGCAGTATTTT
TRBJ2-2 TRBV7-8 few TRBD2 CASSLVRTETSGRNGELFF TGTGCCAGCAGCTTAGTACGGACTGAGACTAGCGGGAGGAACGGGGAGCTGTTTTTT
TRBJ1-2 TRBV5-1 - - CASSLDGGYGYTF TGCGCCAGCAGCTTGGACGGAGGTTATGGCTACACCTTC
TRBJ2-3 TRBV5-6 - - CASSFEVGTDTQYF TGTGCCAGCAGCTTTGAGGTGGGCACAGATACGCAGTATTTT
TRBJ2-7 TRBV14 - TRBD1 CASSQPGTGGNEQYF TGTGCCAGCAGCCAACCCGGGACAGGGGGAAACGAGCAGTACTTC
TRBJ2-7 TRBV19 - - CARPSTGFGTYEQYF TGTGCCAGACCCTCTACAGGGTTTGGTACCTACGAGCAGTACTTC
TRBJ2-1 TRBV9 - TRBD2 CASSAGMGLAGGYEQFF TGTGCCAGCAGCGCTGGAATGGGACTAGCGGGAGGCTATGAGCAGTTCTTC
TRBJ2-7 TRBV27 - TRBD2 CASSPHRGGLDGGRGITEQYF TGTGCCAGCAGCCCCCACCGGGGGGGACTAGACGGTGGAAGAGGTATAACCGAGCAGTACTTC
TRBJ2-3 TRBV27 - - CASSPRSPGLMNTQYF TGTGCCAGCAGTCCCCGTTCTCCCGGTCTTATGAATACGCAGTATTTT
TRBJ2-6 TRBV9 few TRBD1 CASSAGQKNVLTF TGTGCCAGCAGCGCGGGACAGAAGAACGTCCTGACTTTC
TRBJ2-7 TRBV5-1 - - CASSGGTPTYEQYF TGCGCCAGCAGCGGGGGGACCCCAACCTACGAGCAGTACTTC
TRBJ2-5 TRBV6-4 - - CASSDPSGTQYF TGTGCCAGCAGTGACCCATCGGGAACCCAGTACTTC
TRBJ2-7 TRBV19 - TRBD2 CASSKGLDYEQYF TGTGCCAGTAGTAAGGGACTAGACTACGAGCAGTACTTC
TRBJ2-7 TRBV28 - TRBD2 CASSLVRVWLADGSYEQYF TGTGCCAGCAGTTTAGTTAGGGTCTGGCTAGCGGACGGGTCCTACGAGCAGTACTTC
TRBJ1-1 TRBV6-6 - - CASSYSRDYTEAFF TGTGCCAGCAGTTACTCGAGAGATTACACTGAAGCTTTCTTT
TRBJ2-3 TRBV7-9 - - CASRLGSVDTQYF TGTGCCAGCCGCCTCGGGAGTGTAGATACGCAGTATTTT
TRBJ2-2 TRBV7-9 once - CASSWDWRTGELFF TGTGCCAGCAGCTGGGACTGGCGGACCGGGGAGCTGTTTTTT
TRBJ1-2 TRBV19 - - CASQQRNYGYTF TGTGCCAGCCAACAACGCAACTATGGCTACACCTTC
TRBJ1-1 TRBV30 - - CAWTSMGSGDLPRRAFF TGTGCCTGGACCTCCATGGGTTCAGGGGACCTCCCCAGAAGGGCTTTCTTT
TRBJ1-3 TRBV30 - - CAWSSVPGNTIYF TGTGCCTGGAGTTCGGTCCCTGGAAACACCATATATTTT
TRBJ2-1 TRBV21-1 - - CAGGVYNEQFF TGTGCCGGGGGGGTCTACAATGAGCAGTTCTTC
TRBJ2-5 TRBV5-6 - - CASSFFGTPRTQYF TGTGCCAGCAGCTTTTTTGGGACACCCAGGACCCAGTACTTC
TRBJ1-3 TRBV7-9 - - CAGLSTGTGNTIYF TGTGCCGGGCTTTCGACAGGCACTGGAAACACCATATATTTT
TRBJ2-5 TRBV29-1 - TRBD1 CSADRGIGETQYF TGCAGCGCCGACAGGGGAATTGGGGAGACCCAGTACTTC
TRBJ1-3 TRBV5-1 - TRBD1 CASSTGQGAGNTIYF TGCGCCAGCAGCACGGGACAGGGGGCGGGAAACACCATATATTTT
TRBJ2-2 TRBV5-8 - - CASSLGQVYTGELFF TGTGCCAGCAGCTTGGGACAGGTATACACCGGGGAGCTGTTTTTT
TRBJ2-3 TRBV18 - - CASSPPQGNTQYF TGTGCCAGCTCACCACCCCAGGGGAATACGCAGTATTTT
TRBJ2-7 TRBV5-1 few TRBD2 CASSWQRGHEQYF TGCGCCAGCAGCTGGCAGCGGGGGCACGAGCAGTACTTC
TRBJ2-1 TRBV28 - - CASSLAGKDAFF TGTGCCAGCAGTTTAGCGGGGAAGGACGCGTTCTTC
TRBJ2-3 TRBV28 - - CATRTLSTDTQYF TGTGCCACCCGGACACTCAGCACAGATACGCAGTATTTT
TRBJ2-7 TRBV29-1 - - CSVSTGKVEQYF TGCAGCGTATCAACAGGGAAAGTTGAGCAGTACTTC
TRBJ1-1 TRBV7-9 - - CASSKSGGTEAFF TGTGCCAGCAGCAAAAGCGGGGGCACTGAAGCTTTCTTT
TRBJ1-2 TRBV6-5 - TRBD1 CASRGTGDNGYTF TGTGCCAGCAGGGGGACAGGGGACAATGGCTACACCTTC